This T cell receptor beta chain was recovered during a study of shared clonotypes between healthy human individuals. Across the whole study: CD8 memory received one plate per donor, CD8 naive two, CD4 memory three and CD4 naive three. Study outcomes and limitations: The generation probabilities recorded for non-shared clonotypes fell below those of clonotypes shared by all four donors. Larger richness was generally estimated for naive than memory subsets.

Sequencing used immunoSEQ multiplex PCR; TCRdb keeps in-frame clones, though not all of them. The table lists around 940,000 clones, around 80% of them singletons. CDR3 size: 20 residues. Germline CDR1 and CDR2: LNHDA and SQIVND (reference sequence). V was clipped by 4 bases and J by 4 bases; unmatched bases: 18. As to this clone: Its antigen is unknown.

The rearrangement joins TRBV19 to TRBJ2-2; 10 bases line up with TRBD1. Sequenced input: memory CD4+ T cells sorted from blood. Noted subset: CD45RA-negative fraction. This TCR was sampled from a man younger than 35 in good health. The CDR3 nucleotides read TGTGCCAGTAGTAACAATCCGGGACAGGGGCGCCTTTTAGCCACCGGGGAGCTGTTTTTT. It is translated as CASSNNPGQGRLLATGELFF.